This entry lists 15 T cell receptor beta chains sequenced from one sample in a study of shared clonotypes between healthy human individuals (dated by TCRdb to about 2020). Library preparation used the immunoSEQ multiplex PCR assay. TCRdb limited this immuneACCESS table to in-frame rearrangements with V and J called. A share of clones is missing; checked studies link under half to unresolved V genes, and the rest is unexplained. The sample table records approximately 2.3 million clones; about 92% of these occur just once. Of the sample, under 0.45% is held by the ten largest clones. The sequenced material came from naive CD4+ T cells from PBMCs. What this sample's cell subset or site label stands for: CD45RA+ positively selected. All receptors come from a man between 18 and 35 years old in good health. Some clones in this sample may be carry-over from other donors' samples.

This rearrangement joins TRBV5-1 to TRBJ2-1, with 7 nucleotides matching TRBD1. J gave up 7 bases and V 1 base, and 8 bases lay outside the gene matches. Germline values: CDR1 SGHRS, CDR2 YFSETQ. The CDR3 is 15 amino acids. The CDR3 reads CASSLNRGLWNEQFF. The CDR3 DNA follows: TGCGCCAGCAGCTTGAACAGGGGATTGTGGAATGAGCAGTTCTTC.

The rearrangement links TRBV28 to TRBJ1-2; 8 bases map to TRBD1. The CDR3 is 14 amino acids. J lost 5 bases, V lost 4 bases, and 6 bases had no gene match. In germline, CDR1 is MDHEN, CDR2 SYDVKM. CDR3 bases: TGTGCCAGCAGTTCCCCTCAGGGGGCGTATGGCTACACCTTC. Its protein product is CASSSPQGAYGYTF.

This sequence joins TRBV11-2 and TRBJ2-2; 9 positions match TRBD2. In germline, CDR1 is SGHAT, CDR2 FQNNGV. The CDR3 has 16 residues. The V and J ends lost 3 bases and 3 bases, in that order; junction bases with no gene match: 5. The CDR3 protein is CASSFGASGDTGELFF. The CDR3 DNA is TGTGCCAGCAGCTTTGGGGCTAGCGGGGACACCGGGGAGCTGTTTTTT.

The chain uses TRBV6-5 and TRBJ2-2, with a possible D match to TRBD1 (6 bases). The CDR3 is 16 residues long. Trimming removed 4 bases at V and 2 bases at J, with 14 bases between. The germline gives CDR1 MNHEY, CDR2 SVGAGI. The CDR3 spells CASSSERQANTGELFF. The CDR3 nucleotides read TGTGCCAGCAGTTCGGAACGACAGGCAAACACCGGGGAGCTGTTTTTT.

The J gene is TRBJ2-7, the V gene TRBV4-2, with a possible D match to TRBD2 (6 bases). V was clipped by 3 bases and J by 6 bases, with 18 bases between them. Germline V gene lookup returns CDR1 LGHNA and CDR2 YNFKEQ. This CDR3 spans 15 amino acids. The CDR3 region is CASSHPGQAGSEQYF. The CDR3 coding sequence is TGTGCCAGCAGCCATCCGGGCCAAGCGGGCTCCGAGCAGTACTTC.

The rearrangement uses TRBV7-3 and TRBJ2-1; 14 bases are a match to TRBD2. The CDR3 covers 16 residues. The germline V gene encodes CDR1 SGHTA and CDR2 FQGTGA. The junction had 7 bases not matched to a gene; V was cut back by 4 bases and J by 8 bases. CDR3 DNA: TGTGCCAGCAGCTCGCGACTAGCGGGAGGGCCTGATGAGCAGTTCTTC. Translated, it gives CASSSRLAGGPDEQFF.

J is TRBJ1-2 and V is TRBV30; unclear D gene. This CDR3 is 12 amino acids long. The germline V gene has CDR1 GTSNPN and CDR2 SVGIG (reference sequence). Trimming removed 2 bases at V and 4 bases at J, with 8 bases between. The CDR3 loop reads CAWSQTGYGYTF. The CDR3 DNA is TGTGCCTGGAGTCAAACTGGCTATGGCTACACCTTC.

The CDR3 protein is CATRERDSRVFF. In nucleotides, the CDR3 is TGTGCCACCAGAGAAAGGGACTCAAGGGTGTTCTTC. This chain uses TRBV15 with TRBJ2-1, with D tentatively TRBD2 (6 bases). The CDR3 length is 12 residues. Trimming pared 6 bases from V and 15 bases from J, leaving 18 bases between. Germline assignment: CDR1 LNHNV and CDR2 YYDKDF (reference sequence).

J is TRBJ1-2 and V is TRBV7-8; D gene unclear. The CDR3 covers 12 residues. The V and J ends lost 2 bases and 5 bases respectively, with 6 bases between them. Germline V gene lookup returns CDR1 SGHVS and CDR2 FQNEAQ. The CDR3 coding sequence is TGTGCCAGCAGCTTAACGGGATATGGCTACACCTTC. Encoded protein: CASSLTGYGYTF.

This chain connects TRBV4-1 to TRBJ2-1; 13 bases are a match to TRBD2. The germline gives CDR1 MGHRA, CDR2 YSYEKL. CDR3 length: 15 amino acids. The V segment lost 4 bases and the J segment 8 bases; nucleotides outside the gene matches: 5. In DNA, the CDR3 is TGCGCCAGCAGCCGCATTACTAGCGGGAGGGATGAGCAGTTCTTC. Its translation: CASSRITSGRDEQFF.

As regards this clone: Other DNA sequences within the sample encode an identical CDR3. The rearrangement uses TRBV5-1 and TRBJ2-2, with 8 bases aligning to TRBD1. CDR3 length: 14 residues. The germline gives CDR1 SGHRS, CDR2 YFSETQ. The V gene end was trimmed by 4 bases and the J gene end by 6 bases; junction bases not matched to a gene: 5. CDR3 coding DNA: TGCGCCAGCAGCCTAGGACAGGGAGCCGGGGAGCTGTTTTTT. The encoded protein is CASSLGQGAGELFF.

This rearrangement joins TRBV11-2 to TRBJ1-2, with unresolved D. The CDR3 totals 12 residues. Germline V gene sequence: CDR1 SGHAT, CDR2 FQNNGV. Trimming took 5 bases from V and 3 from J, leaving 7 bases between them. CDR3 loop: CASSQADYGYTF. DNA for the CDR3: TGTGCCAGCAGCCAAGCGGACTATGGCTACACCTTC.

CDR3 nucleotide sequence: TGTGCCAGTAGTATCGGGGGGGCGCAGGGTCAGCCCCAGCATTTT. Its translation is CASSIGGAQGQPQHF. The chain uses TRBV19 and TRBJ1-5; possibly TRBD1 for D (6 bases). Germline CDR1 is LNHDA and CDR2 is SQIVND (reference sequence). The V end lost 3 bases, the J end lost 6 bases, and 15 bases lay between the germline ends. The CDR3 is made up of 15 amino acids.

The chain employs TRBV5-6 and TRBJ1-2; 7 nucleotides agree with TRBD1. Trimming took 6 bases from V and 6 from J; bases not matched to a gene: 2. Germline values: CDR1 SGHDT, CDR2 YYEEEE. The length of the CDR3 is 11 residues. CDR3 sequence: CASTTGHGYTF. In DNA, the CDR3 is TGTGCCAGCACGACAGGGCATGGCTACACCTTC.

The V call is TRBV18, the J call TRBJ2-2; TRBD2 matches at 8 bases. Germline V gives CDR1 KGHSH, CDR2 LQKENI. J gave up 4 bases and V 3 bases, and 7 bases lay outside the gene matches. The CDR3 is made up of 16 amino acids. CDR3: CASSPVGLEATGELFF. The CDR3, as DNA: TGTGCCAGCTCACCGGTGGGACTAGAGGCCACCGGGGAGCTGTTTTTT.